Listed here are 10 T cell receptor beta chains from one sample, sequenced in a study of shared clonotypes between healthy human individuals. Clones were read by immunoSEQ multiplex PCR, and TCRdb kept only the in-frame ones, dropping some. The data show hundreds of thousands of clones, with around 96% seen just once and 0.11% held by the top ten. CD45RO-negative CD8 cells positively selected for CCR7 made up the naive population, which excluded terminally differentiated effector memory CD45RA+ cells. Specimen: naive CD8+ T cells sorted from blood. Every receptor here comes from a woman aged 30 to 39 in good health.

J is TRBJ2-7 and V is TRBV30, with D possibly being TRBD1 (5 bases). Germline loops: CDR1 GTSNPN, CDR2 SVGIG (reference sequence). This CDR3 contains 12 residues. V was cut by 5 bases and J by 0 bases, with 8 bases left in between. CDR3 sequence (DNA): TGTGCCTGGGGGGCTAGCTCCTACGAGCAGTACTTC. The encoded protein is CAWGASSYEQYF.

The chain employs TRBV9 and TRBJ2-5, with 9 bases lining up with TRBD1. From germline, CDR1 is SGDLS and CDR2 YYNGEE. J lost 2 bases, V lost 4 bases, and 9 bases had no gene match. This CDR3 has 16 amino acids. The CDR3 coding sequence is TGTGCCAGCAGCAACCTAGATGGACAGGGGCAAGAGACCCAGTACTTC. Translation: CASSNLDGQGQETQYF.

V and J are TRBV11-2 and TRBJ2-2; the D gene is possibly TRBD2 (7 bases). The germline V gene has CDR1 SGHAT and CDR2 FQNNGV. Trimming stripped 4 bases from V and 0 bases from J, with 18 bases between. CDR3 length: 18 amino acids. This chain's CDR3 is CASSSWGGDTPNTGELFF. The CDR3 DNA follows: TGTGCCAGCAGCTCTTGGGGGGGGGACACCCCGAACACCGGGGAGCTGTTTTTT.

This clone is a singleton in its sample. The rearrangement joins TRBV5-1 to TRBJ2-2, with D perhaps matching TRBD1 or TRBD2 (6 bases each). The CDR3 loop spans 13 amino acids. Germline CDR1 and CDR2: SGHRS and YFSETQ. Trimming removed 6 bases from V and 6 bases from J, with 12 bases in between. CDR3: CASTERGAGELFF. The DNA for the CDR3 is TGCGCCAGCACCGAAAGGGGGGCCGGGGAGCTGTTTTTT.

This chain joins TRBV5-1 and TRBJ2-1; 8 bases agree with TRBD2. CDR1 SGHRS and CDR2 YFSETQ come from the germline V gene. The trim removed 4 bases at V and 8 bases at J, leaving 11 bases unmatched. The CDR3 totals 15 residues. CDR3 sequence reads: CASSLGTRPGDEQFF. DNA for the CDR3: TGCGCCAGCAGCCTAGGGACTAGACCTGGCGATGAGCAGTTCTTC.

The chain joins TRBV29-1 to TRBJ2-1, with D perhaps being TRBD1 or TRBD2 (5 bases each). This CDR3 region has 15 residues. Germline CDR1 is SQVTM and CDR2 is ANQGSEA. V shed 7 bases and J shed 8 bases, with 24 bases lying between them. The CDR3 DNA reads TGCAGCGGTACCCTACCGACCCATCGGGGCCATGAGCAGTTCTTC. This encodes CSGTLPTHRGHEQFF.

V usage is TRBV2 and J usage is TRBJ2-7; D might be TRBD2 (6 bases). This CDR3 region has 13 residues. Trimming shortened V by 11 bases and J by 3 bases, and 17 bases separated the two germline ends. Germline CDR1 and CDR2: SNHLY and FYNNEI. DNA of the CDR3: TGTGCCCAAGGGCGGAGGGGAGTCTACGAGCAGTACTTC. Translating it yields CAQGRRGVYEQYF. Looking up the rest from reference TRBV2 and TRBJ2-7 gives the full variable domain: EPEVTQTPSHQVTQMGQEVILRCVPISNHLYFYWYRQILGQKVEFLVSFYNNEISEKSEIFDDQFSVERPDGSNFTLKIRSTKLEDSAMYFCAQGRRGVYEQYFGPGTRLTVT.

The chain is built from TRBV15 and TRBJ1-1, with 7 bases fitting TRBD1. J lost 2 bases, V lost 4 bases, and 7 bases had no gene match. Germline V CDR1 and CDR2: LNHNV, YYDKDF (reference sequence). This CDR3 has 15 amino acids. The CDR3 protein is CATSMMTGRNTEAFF. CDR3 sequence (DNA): TGTGCCACCAGCATGATGACAGGGCGAAACACTGAAGCTTTCTTT.

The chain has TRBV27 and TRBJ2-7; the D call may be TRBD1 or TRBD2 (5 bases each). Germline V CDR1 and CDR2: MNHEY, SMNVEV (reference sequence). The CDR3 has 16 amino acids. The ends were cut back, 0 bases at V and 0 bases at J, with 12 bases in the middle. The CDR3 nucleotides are TGTGCCAGCAGTTTATCAGCCGGGACCGCCTCCTACGAGCAGTACTTC. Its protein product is CASSLSAGTASYEQYF.

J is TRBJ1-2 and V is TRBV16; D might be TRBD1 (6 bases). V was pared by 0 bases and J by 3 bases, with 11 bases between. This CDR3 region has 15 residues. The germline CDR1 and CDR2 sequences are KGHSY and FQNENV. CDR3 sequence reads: CASSQSRGTHYGYTF. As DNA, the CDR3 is TGTGCCAGCAGCCAATCTCGCGGGACACACTATGGCTACACCTTC.